A single sample gave rise to the 24 T cell receptor beta chains below, sequenced in a study of cytomegalovirus exposure and HLA in healthy donors. The study ran its PCR with 60 Vbeta and 13 Jbeta primers. Data came from immunoSEQ multiplex PCR; TCRdb stores just in-frame clones and leaves some out. The data contain approximately 97,000 clones, 65% to 90% of them singletons. The material sequenced was PBMCs. The receptor set was obtained from a woman in her 70s in good health and CMV-seropositive.

The chain carries TRBV27 and TRBJ1-6; tentative D call: TRBD1 (6 bases). CDR3 length: 17 amino acids. Germline CDR1 and CDR2: MNHEY and SMNVEV (reference sequence). Trimming removed 6 bases from V and 3 bases from J, with 18 bases in between. CDR3 amino acids: CASSLLMGAVYNSPLHF. CDR3 in DNA: TGTGCCAGCAGCCTCTTAATGGGGGCTGTCTATAATTCACCCCTCCACTTT.

The chain recombines TRBV4-2 with TRBJ2-2; 7 bases fit TRBD2. CDR1 is LGHNA, CDR2 YNFKEQ, per germline. The CDR3 totals 19 residues. V lost 5 bases, J lost 5 bases, and 20 bases stayed unmatched. The CDR3 loop reads CASSDQSGTQGRFTGELFF. Written as DNA, the CDR3 is TGTGCCAGCAGCGACCAAAGCGGGACCCAAGGGAGATTTACCGGGGAGCTGTTTTTT.

The chain has TRBV15 and TRBJ2-3; a possible D gene is TRBD2 (6 bases). The CDR3 has 17 residues. Trimming removed 2 bases at V and 0 bases at J, with 15 bases between. Germline assignment: CDR1 LNHNV and CDR2 YYDKDF (reference sequence). The CDR3 sequence is CATSRSGPGVSTDTQYF. CDR3 nucleotides: TGTGCCACCAGCAGATCGGGGCCGGGGGTAAGCACAGATACGCAGTATTTT.

The chain has TRBV11-2 and TRBJ1-2; a possible D gene is TRBD1 (5 bases). Per the germline V gene, CDR1 is SGHAT and CDR2 is FQNNGV. The CDR3 extends over 15 amino acids. V was clipped by 3 bases and J by 2 bases, with 13 bases between them. The CDR3 DNA is TGTGCCAGCAGCTTCCCGGGGGGAGTGAACTATGGCTACACCTTC. This codes for CASSFPGGVNYGYTF.

The genes are TRBV9 and TRBJ2-2; 8 bases match TRBD1. CDR1 is SGDLS and CDR2 is YYNGEE in the germline V gene. This CDR3 is built from 17 residues. V was pared by 0 bases and J by 4 bases, with 8 bases of the junction left unmatched. CDR3 region: CASSVGGTGLSTGELFF. The CDR3 bases are TGTGCCAGCAGCGTAGGCGGGACAGGACTAAGCACCGGGGAGCTGTTTTTT.

For the CDR3, the DNA is TGTGCCAGCATCTCCAGCCTCCAGGGATCTCAGCCCCAGCATTTT. As protein: CASISSLQGSQPQHF. V is TRBV28 and J is TRBJ1-5; possibly TRBD1 for D (5 bases). CDR1 and CDR2 (germline): MDHEN, SYDVKM. The CDR3 has 15 amino acids. Trimming took off 7 bases at V and 6 bases at J, with 19 bases between the two ends.

The chain couples TRBV11-2 to TRBJ1-2; 7 positions match TRBD1. Germline V gene lookup returns CDR1 SGHAT and CDR2 FQNNGV. The CDR3 is 18 amino acids. The V segment lost 5 bases and the J segment 4 bases; nucleotides outside the gene matches: 19. CDR3 bases: TGTGCCAGCAGCGGAAAGACAGGGAATCCGTCCCAGTCCTATGGCTACACCTTC. Encoded protein: CASSGKTGNPSQSYGYTF.

This clone showed up just a few times. The chain has TRBV19 and TRBJ2-1; D perhaps matches TRBD2 (6 bases). This CDR3 region has 14 residues. Deletions cut 3 bases from V and 7 bases from J, with 13 bases between. CDR1 and CDR2 from the germline V gene are LNHDA and SQIVND (reference sequence). Written as DNA, the CDR3 is TGTGCCAGTAGTATGTATTCGGCGGGGAATGAGCAGTTCTTC. Translated, it gives CASSMYSAGNEQFF.

The CDR3 loop reads CASSMSSGASYEQYF. For the CDR3, the DNA is TGTGCCAGTAGTATGTCGAGCGGGGCCTCCTACGAGCAGTACTTC. The chain uses TRBV19 and TRBJ2-7; 7 nucleotides align to TRBD2. In germline, CDR1 is LNHDA, CDR2 SQIVND (reference sequence). This CDR3 has 15 amino acids. Losses at the gene ends were 3 bases for V and 0 bases for J; bases not matched to a gene: 5.

The chain joins TRBV28 to TRBJ2-7; TRBD2 matches 8 bases. Germline CDR1 is MDHEN and CDR2 is SYDVKM. With V trimmed by 6 bases and J by 3 bases, 7 bases remained unmatched. This CDR3 spans 14 amino acids. CDR3 DNA sequence: TGTGCCAGCAGCCCCCCTAGCGGGTACTACGAGCAGTACTTC. It encodes CASSPPSGYYEQYF.

The chain has TRBV19 and TRBJ2-1, with D perhaps TRBD1 (6 bases). The CDR3 totals 15 residues. V was shortened by 4 bases and J by 4 bases, with 14 bases between the two germline ends. Germline lookup yields CDR1 LNHDA and CDR2 SQIVND (reference sequence). DNA of the CDR3: TGTGCCAGTAGTAAGGACAGACCGTCTTACAATGAGCAGTTCTTC. It specifies CASSKDRPSYNEQFF.

The CDR3 reads CASSLGRRGTYNEQFF. Here the CDR3 DNA reads TGTGCCAGCAGCTTAGGTCGGCGGGGCACCTACAATGAGCAGTTCTTC. The V gene is TRBV7-6, the J gene TRBJ2-1; D perhaps matches TRBD2 (6 bases). Trimming took off 1 base at V and 2 bases at J, with 12 bases between the two ends. CDR3 length equals 16 residues. Germline V gene sequence: CDR1 SGHVS, CDR2 FNYEAQ.

The V call is TRBV2, the J call TRBJ2-7; D remains ambiguous. CDR1 and CDR2 from the germline V gene are SNHLY and FYNNEI. The CDR3 is made up of 12 amino acids. Trimming removed 7 bases from V and 2 bases from J, with 9 bases in between. In DNA, the CDR3 is TGTGCCAGCAATGGGCCCCCCTACGAGCAGTACTTC. It encodes CASNGPPYEQYF.

The chain is built from TRBV7-2 and TRBJ2-5; a weak D match, TRBD1 (5 bases). The J call may be faulty, since TRBJ2-7 better matches the DNA end. This CDR3 has 14 amino acids. The germline V gene has CDR1 SGHTA and CDR2 FQGNSA. In nucleotides, the CDR3 is TGTGCCAGCAGCTTAGCGTACCAGGGTCACGAGCAGTACTTC. Amino acid sequence: CASSLAYQGHEQYF.

The gene calls are TRBV6-1 and TRBJ1-1, with 7 bases matching TRBD1. Trimming removed 6 bases from V and 0 bases from J; junction bases left unmatched: 4. CDR3 length: 14 residues. Germline V gene data show CDR1 as MNHNS and CDR2 as SASEGT. CDR3 nucleotide sequence: TGTGCCAGCAGAACGGACAGGCTGAACACTGAAGCTTTCTTT. This encodes CASRTDRLNTEAFF.

This clone showed up just a few times. The chain has TRBV7-9 and TRBJ1-4; 9 bases are shared with TRBD1. Trimming took 1 base from V and 6 from J; bases not matched to a gene: 0. Germline CDR1 and CDR2: SEHNR and FQNEAQ (reference sequence). The CDR3 is made up of 14 amino acids. CDR3 DNA: TGTGCCAGCAGCTTAGGACAGGGGGATGAAAAACTGTTTTTT. Translation gives CASSLGQGDEKLFF.

The genes are TRBV5-1 and TRBJ2-5; possible D gene TRBD2, 6 bases. V shed 2 bases and J shed 4 bases, with 9 bases lying between them. Germline assignment: CDR1 SGHRS and CDR2 YFSETQ. The CDR3 runs to 13 residues. The CDR3 sequence is CASSLYGGETQYF. In DNA, the CDR3 is TGCGCCAGCAGCTTATACGGGGGAGAGACCCAGTACTTC.

The chain has TRBV7-2 and TRBJ1-2; 12 bases fit TRBD1. This CDR3 spans 16 amino acids. CDR1 and CDR2 (germline): SGHTA, FQGNSA. Unmatched junction bases numbered 8, after V lost 5 bases and J lost 4 bases. The CDR3, as DNA: TGTGCCAGCAGCGGGGGACAGGGGGCGCGAGGCTATGGCTACACCTTC. This encodes CASSGGQGARGYGYTF.

This chain uses TRBV7-9 with TRBJ1-1; weak D call: TRBD1 (6 bases). This CDR3 is 14 amino acids long. Trimming pared 5 bases from V and 3 bases from J, leaving 13 bases between. Germline V gene lookup returns CDR1 SEHNR and CDR2 FQNEAQ (reference sequence). The DNA of the CDR3 is TGTGCCAGCAGCGTACAGGGCTGGGACACTGAAGCTTTCTTT. Protein: CASSVQGWDTEAFF.

The rearrangement uses TRBV2 and TRBJ2-7, with D hard to call. V lost 5 bases and J lost 6, with 14 bases in between. The germline V gene encodes CDR1 SNHLY and CDR2 FYNNEI. The CDR3 runs 13 residues. CDR3 DNA sequence: TGTGCCAGCAGTATGTCCCTCTTTTTCGAGCAGTACTTC. Protein product: CASSMSLFFEQYF. The variable domain in full, with the rest retrieved from reference TRBV2 and TRBJ2-7, is EPEVTQTPSHQVTQMGQEVILRCVPISNHLYFYWYRQILGQKVEFLVSFYNNEISEKSEIFDDQFSVERPDGSNFTLKIRSTKLEDSAMYFCASSMSLFFEQYFGPGTRLTVT.

The V call is TRBV7-9, the J call TRBJ1-3, with TRBD1 identical over 8 bases. In germline, CDR1 is SEHNR, CDR2 FQNEAQ (reference sequence). V trimming: 5 bases; J trimming: 3 bases; junction bases outside the gene matches: 3. CDR3 size: 14 residues. CDR3 amino acids: CASSRTGFGNTIYF. The CDR3, as DNA: TGTGCCAGCAGCCGGACAGGGTTTGGAAACACCATATATTTT. Combining the CDR3 with reference TRBV7-9 and TRBJ1-3 gives the whole variable domain DTGVSQNPRHKITKRGQNVTFRCDPISEHNRLYWYRQTLGQGPEFLTYFQNEAQLEKSRLLSDRFSAERPKGSFSTLEIQRTEQGDSAMYLCASSRTGFGNTIYFGEGSWLTVV.

The rearrangement joins TRBV7-9 to TRBJ2-3; TRBD2 agrees at 7 bases. The V gene's germline CDR1 is SEHNR and CDR2 FQNEAQ (reference sequence). The CDR3 is 11 amino acids. CDR3 DNA: TGTGCATCACGGGGGGAAGATACGCAGTATTTT. Its translation: CASRGEDTQYF.

The chain is built from TRBV11-2 and TRBJ2-7; 9 bases are a match to TRBD2. The junction had 10 bases not matched to a gene; V was cut back by 3 bases and J by 4 bases. Germline V gene data show CDR1 as SGHAT and CDR2 as FQNNGV. This CDR3 spans 16 amino acids. In nucleotides, the CDR3 is TGTGCCAGCAGCTTCGCCCTTAGCGGGAGTGTTTACGAGCAGTACTTC. This gives the protein CASSFALSGSVYEQYF.

This chain links TRBV5-1 with TRBJ2-7; 8 nucleotides match TRBD1. The CDR3 contains 15 residues. With 0 bases clipped from V and 2 bases from J, the junction kept 4 bases outside the gene matches. Germline CDR1 reads SGHRS; CDR2 reads YFSETQ. The CDR3 nucleotides read TGCGCCAGCAGCTTGGGCCACAGGGGGGCCTACGAGCAGTACTTC. Translation: CASSLGHRGAYEQYF.